The T cell receptor beta chain under discussion was sequenced for a study of molecular identifiers for immune sequencing clone quantification. Study-wide points: Barcode sharing among identical TCR molecules could make large clones appear smaller.

Germline CDR1 is MNHEY and CDR2 is SVGEGT. This CDR3 is 16 amino acids long. The germline V and J ends were trimmed by 2 bases and 2 bases, with 13 bases remaining between them. This clonotype occurred a few times. Its antigen is still unknown. TCRdb processed the PCR reads anew with MiXCR; each CDR3 protein has one entry. The data show some 97,000 distinct CDR3 sequences, 36% seen once. This TCR was recovered from a human donor in good health. Some libraries in this study had Jurkat cell RNA spiked in. The sequencing input was naive CD8+ T cells from blood, with Jurkat cell RNA spiked in. Specified subset: FACS-sorted CD8+CD4-CCR7+CD45RA+ naive T cells. This rearrangement joins TRBV6-2 or TRBV6-3 to TRBJ2-1; D remains unclear. The CDR3 sequence: CASSYVTVGPYNEQFF. The CDR3 bases are TGTGCCAGCAGTTACGTAACGGTGGGCCCCTACAATGAGCAGTTCTTC.